This TCR beta chain was sequenced for a study of vaccination and CD4 T cells after COVID-19. Study context: The convalescents comprised six males and four females, two of them Hispanic. Median time from second vaccine dose to sampling was roughly 76 days (14 to 241). Overlapping peptides of the spike proteins of SARS-CoV-2, HCoV-NL63, HCoV-OC43 and HCoV-229E were used for cell stimulation.

The Oncomine TCR Beta short-read assay was applied to DNA of cultured CD4+ T cells. It was cultured CD4+ T cells from which genomic DNA was extracted. TCRdb redid the calling of the PCR reads with MiXCR, one entry per CDR3 protein. The sample lists 20,000 or so distinct CDR3 sequences, 48% occurring once. Treatment reported: roughly nine-day PBMC culture with coronavirus spike peptide pools or control peptides (ViraFEST assay). In germline, CDR1 is KGHDR, CDR2 SFDVKD. The CDR3 length is 14 residues. The ends were cut back, 2 bases at V and 8 bases at J, with 13 bases in the middle. As to this clonotype: The antigen is undetermined.

The chain has TRBV24-1 and TRBJ2-3; the D is unclear. The sequence derives from a human donor who had recovered from COVID-19. The sample was CD4+ T cells from blood, cultured in vitro, taken after SARS-CoV-2 vaccination. This chain's CDR3 is CATSDSRPEGTQYF. CDR3 nucleotide sequence: TGTGCCACCAGTGATTCCAGACCTGAAGGTACGCAGTATTTT.